Sequencing of this T cell receptor (beta chain) was carried out in a study of regulatory T cells in long-lasting Graves disease (dated by TCRdb to the early 2020s). About the full investigation: To count as having persistent Graves' disease, a patient had to have received antithyroid drug treatment for over 5 years with TSH receptor autoantibodies remaining persistently positive. Persistent Graves' disease patients were compared with newly diagnosed Graves' disease patients by peripheral blood TCR sequencing and RNA sequencing. The study was registered as a clinical trial and conducted in China. A total of about 33 samples were covered by TCR sequencing, comprising roughly 13 persistent and around 20 newly diagnosed Graves' disease patients. Antithyroid drugs had been taken for approximately 10 years on average by persistent Graves' disease patients in the clinical cohort. Beyond this particular receptor, the publication reports: Persistent disease showed preferential use of TRBV28, TRBJ1-2 and TRBJ2-5, whereas newly diagnosed disease favored TRBV20-1 and TRBJ2-1. Sequencing and analysis were limited to the TCR beta chain. A larger number of public clonotypes was shared among persistent patients (fewer than 3,000) than among newly diagnosed patients (roughly 980). Lower TCR Shannon entropy and fewer highly expanded clones were observed in persistent Graves' disease patients than in newly diagnosed patients, which suggested clonal expansion. As a limitation, the authors acknowledged that the small sample size may reduce accuracy. The study examined only peripheral blood because the primary lesion, thyroid tissue, could not be accessed.

The library came from multiplex PCR. The sequencer listed for this sample is Illumina HiSeq 4000. To build TCR beta libraries, CDR3 regions were amplified by Arm-PCR using iRepertoire HTBI primers. Gel purification was performed on PCR products prior to sequencing. The source study handled its data this way. Gene usage analysis of CDR3 amino acid clonotypes used the 62 TRBV and about 13 TRBJ segments found across samples. COPE and FqMerger were used to merge the filtered high-quality paired reads into contigs. BLAST was used to align contigs to the IMGT TRBV, TRBD and TRBJ reference genes, and CDR3 was defined following IMGT. Any clonotype with a frequency above 0.1% was counted as a highly expanded clone. Repertoire diversity was measured by Shannon entropy, and V-J evenness by the Gini coefficient. Public clonotypes were defined as clonotypes shared by more than one individual. TCRdb reworked the public reads: Q25 trimming with fastp, MiXCR clone assembly, productive beta chains retained. Identical CDR3 protein sequences are pooled into one entry, listed with their most common genes and DNA. TCRdb's processing, not the authors', yielded these V and J calls. Recorded for this sample are approximately 690,000 distinct CDR3 sequences; about 30% of them occurred a single time. 40% to 55% of the sample comes from the top ten.

This clonotype was picked up one time. The clone's antigen remains unknown. Base qualities are not provided; no much larger clone lies one nucleotide away. A solitary read yields weak support. Based on the germline V gene, the CDR1 and CDR2 sequences are MNHNS and SASEGT. From V the trimming removes 7 bases and from J it removes 4 bases, while the gene matches leave 6 bases of the junction unaccounted for. Counted from cysteine to phenylalanine, this CDR3 has 16 amino acids. This entry keeps only the CDR3 DNA: 48 bases, framed from base 1. The time point label, as the study defines it: persistent/refractory GD, antithyroid drugs over 5 years with positive TRAb. For both TCR sequencing and RNA sequencing, RNA was extracted from PBMCs using TRIzol. The diagnosis of Graves' disease was made according to American Thyroid Association guidelines. Patients for the study were recruited at an endocrinology department in Xi'an, China. From each patient, about 9 milliliters of peripheral blood was collected into an EDTA anticoagulant tube. Ficoll Paque Plus density gradient separation was used to isolate PBMCs, and no further T cell sorting was performed. An Agilent 2100 Bioanalyzer and agarose gel were used to check RNA quality, while a NanoDrop 2000 measured RNA concentration.

This sample comprised peripheral blood mononuclear cells (PBMCs), obtained when the disease was refractory, from a patient treated with antithyroid drugs. This sequence was found in a female donor with Graves disease. The chain is assembled from TRBV6-1 and TRBJ2-1, with TRBD2 identical over 14 junction bases. CDR3 region: CASTGTSGSGYNEQFF. The sequenced DNA: TGTGCCAGCACTGGGACTAGCGGGAGTGGTTACAATGAGCAGTTCTTC.